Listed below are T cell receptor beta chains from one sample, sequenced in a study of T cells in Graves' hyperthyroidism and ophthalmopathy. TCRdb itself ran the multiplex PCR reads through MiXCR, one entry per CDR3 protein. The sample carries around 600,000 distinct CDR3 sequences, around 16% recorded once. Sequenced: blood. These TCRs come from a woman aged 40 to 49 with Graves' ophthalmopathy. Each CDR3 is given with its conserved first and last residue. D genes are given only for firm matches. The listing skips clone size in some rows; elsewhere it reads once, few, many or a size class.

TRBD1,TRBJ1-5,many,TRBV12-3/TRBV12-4,TGTGCCAGCAGTTTAGGACAGGGGGTCAATCAGCCCCAGCATTTT,CASSLGQGVNQPQHF
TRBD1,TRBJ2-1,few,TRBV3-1,TGTGCCAGCAGCCAAGTCTGGACAGGTAGATTGAATGAGCAGTTCTTC,CASSQVWTGRLNEQFF
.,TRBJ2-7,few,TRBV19,TGTGCCAGTAGTATCGGACAGCAATACGAGCAGTACTTC,CASSIGQQYEQYF
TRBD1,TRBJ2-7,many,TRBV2,TGTGCCAGCAGCCGGGACAGGCCTACCTACGAGCAGTACTTC,CASSRDRPTYEQYF
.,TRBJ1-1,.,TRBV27,TGTGCCAGCAGTCCAAGGGTGAGGACTGAGGCTTTCTTT,CASSPRVRTEAFF
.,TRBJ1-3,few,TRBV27,TGTGCCAGCAGTTTAGGGGGCCCCTCTCCTGGAAACACCATATATTTT,CASSLGGPSPGNTIYF
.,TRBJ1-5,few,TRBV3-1,TGTGCCAGCAGCCAAGGGACAGATGCCGGTCAGCCCCAGCATTTT,CASSQGTDAGQPQHF
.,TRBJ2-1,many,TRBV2,TGTGCCAGTGGGGGGGGCTGGTACAATGAGCAGTTCTTC,CASGGGWYNEQFF
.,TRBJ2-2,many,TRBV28,TGTGCCAGCAGTTTAAGGACCGGGGAGCTGTTTTTT,CASSLRTGELFF
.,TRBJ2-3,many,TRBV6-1,TGTGCCAGCAGTGAGTTTAGGGCCGGGTCAGATACGCAGTATTTT,CASSEFRAGSDTQYF
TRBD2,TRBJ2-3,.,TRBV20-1,TGCAGTGCTCGCCTCTCTAGCGGGAGAGTCCCAGATACGCAGTATTTT,CSARLSSGRVPDTQYF
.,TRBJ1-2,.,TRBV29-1,TGCAGCGTACCCGCTAGCCCTAACTATGGCTACACCTTC,CSVPASPNYGYTF
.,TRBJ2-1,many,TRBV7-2,TGTGCCAGCAGCCCCCTTCGTCACTACAATGAGCAGTTCTTC,CASSPLRHYNEQFF
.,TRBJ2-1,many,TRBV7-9,TGTGCCAGCAGCTTAGGGACAGACAATGAGCAGTTCTTC,CASSLGTDNEQFF
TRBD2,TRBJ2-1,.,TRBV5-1,TGCGCCAGCAGCTTCACTAGCGGAGAGTACAATGAGCAGTTCTTC,CASSFTSGEYNEQFF
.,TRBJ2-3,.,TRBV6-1,TGTGCCAGTTCAAGGGGCCAGCTTAGCACAGATACGCAGTATTTT,CASSRGQLSTDTQYF
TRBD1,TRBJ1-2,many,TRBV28,TGTGCCAGCAGTAGAATAGCAGGGGGCGTCGACTATGGCTACACCTTC,CASSRIAGGVDYGYTF
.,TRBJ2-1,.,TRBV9,TGTGCCAGCAGCACCACTAATGAGCAGTTCTTC,CASSTTNEQFF
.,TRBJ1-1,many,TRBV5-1,TGTGCCAGCAGCTTAGGAGGGGTGGAAGCTTTCTTT,CASSLGGVEAFF
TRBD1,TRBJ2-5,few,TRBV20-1,TGCAGTGCTGCCGCGGGTGCCGGACAGGGGTCCCAAGAGACCCAGTACTTC,CSAAAGAGQGSQETQYF
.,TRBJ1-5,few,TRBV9,TGTGCCAGCAGCGTAGGGGAGGGGGGAGACCCCCAGCATTTT,CASSVGEGGDPQHF
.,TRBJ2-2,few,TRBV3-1,TGTGCCAGCAGCCAAGTCCCCGCCGGGGAGCTGTTTTTT,CASSQVPAGELFF
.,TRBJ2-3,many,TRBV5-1,TGCGCCAGCAGCTTGGAGCGCAGCTCAGATACGCAGTATTTT,CASSLERSSDTQYF
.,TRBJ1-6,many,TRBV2,TGTGCCAGCAGTGAAGGTAGATCACCCCTCCACTTT,CASSEGRSPLHF
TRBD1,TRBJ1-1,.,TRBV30,TGTGCCTGGACAGGGGGCCTTTTCATGAACACTGAAGCTTTCTTT,CAWTGGLFMNTEAFF
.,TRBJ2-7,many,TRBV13,TGTGCCAGCAGCTCTGGGAAGTACGAGCAGTACTTC,CASSSGKYEQYF
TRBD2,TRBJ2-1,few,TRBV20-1,TGCAGTGCTCGGGACTACCATAAGCCGAGCTCCTACAATGAGCAGTTCTTC,CSARDYHKPSSYNEQFF
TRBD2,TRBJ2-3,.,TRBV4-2,TGTGCCAGCAGCCATTCCGGCGGGGGGTCTGGAGCAGATACGCAGTATTTT,CASSHSGGGSGADTQYF
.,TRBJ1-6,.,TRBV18,TGTGCCAGCTCACGGAGGGACAAGTATAATTCACCCCTCCACTTT,CASSRRDKYNSPLHF
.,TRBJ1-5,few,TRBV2,TGTGCCAGCAGTTCGGGACGGGGCAATCAGCCCCAGCATTTT,CASSSGRGNQPQHF
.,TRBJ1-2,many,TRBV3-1,TGTGCCAGCAGCCGGGGGGGCGCCGGGAACTATGGCTACACCTTC,CASSRGGAGNYGYTF
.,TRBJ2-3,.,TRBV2,TGTGCCAGCAGTACTAGTTTGGTCACAGATACGCAGTATTTT,CASSTSLVTDTQYF
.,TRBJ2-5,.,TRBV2,TGTGCCAGCAGTGCGGACTCTTTAGAGACCCAGTACTTC,CASSADSLETQYF
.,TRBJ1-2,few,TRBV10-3,TGTGCCATCAGCGAGGGTGGTCGGAACTATGGCTACACCTTC,CAISEGGRNYGYTF
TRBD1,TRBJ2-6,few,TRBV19,TGTGCCAGTAGGAGTTTGGGGACAGGGAACTCTGGGGCCAACGTCCTGACTTTC,CASRSLGTGNSGANVLTF
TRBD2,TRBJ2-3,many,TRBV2,TGTGCCAGCAGTGATGCGGGGGGGGCAGGGGATACGCAGTATTTT,CASSDAGGAGDTQYF